Following are 21 T cell receptor beta chains from one sample sequenced in a study of T cells in Graves' hyperthyroidism and ophthalmopathy. Using RNA transcripts as the source, TCR beta CDR3 regions were amplified. HTBI primers were the set used in a first-round RT-PCR of the TCR CDR3. From the multiplex PCR reads, TCRdb called clonotypes with MiXCR, one entry per CDR3 protein. The sample consists of approximately 420,000 distinct CDR3 sequences, about an eighth of them appearing once. The sequencing sample was made of blood. Receptors were obtained from a woman aged 18-30 years with Graves' hyperthyroidism.

The sample holds many counts of this clonotype. DNA of the CDR3: TGTGCCAGCAGTTTTTCGCGGGCCATAAATGAGCAGTTCTTC. Translation: CASSFSRAINEQFF. The J gene is TRBJ2-1, the V gene TRBV28; D is perhaps TRBD2 (5 bases). Germline values: CDR1 MDHEN, CDR2 SYDVKM. CDR3 size: 14 residues. Trimming took 3 bases from V and 7 from J, leaving 13 bases between them.

This clonotype has just a few counts. The chain carries TRBV5-4 and TRBJ1-2; 7 nucleotides match TRBD1. V trimming: 0 bases; J trimming: 6 bases; junction bases outside the gene matches: 14. This CDR3 spans 17 amino acids. Looked up from germline, CDR1 is SGHNT and CDR2 is YYREEE (reference sequence). DNA for the CDR3: TGTGCCAGCAGCTTGGCGGGACAGCACCGAGGGGCAAATGGCTACACCTTC. It translates to CASSLAGQHRGANGYTF.

This clonotype came up many times. This rearrangement joins TRBV7-2 to TRBJ1-2; TRBD1 aligns across 8 bases. Germline CDR1 and CDR2: SGHTA and FQGNSA. The CDR3 totals 14 residues. The V and J ends lost 5 bases and 4 bases, in that order; junction bases with no gene match: 6. The CDR3 bases are TGTGCCAGCAGCCCGCGAGGGACAGGCTATGGCTACACCTTC. Translated, it gives CASSPRGTGYGYTF.

In its sample, this clonotype was seen many times. V is TRBV3-1 and J is TRBJ2-1; D is undetermined. CDR1 LGHDT and CDR2 YNNKEL come from the germline V gene (reference sequence). Deletions cut 1 base from V and 5 bases from J, with 6 bases between. This CDR3 contains 13 residues. For the CDR3, the DNA is TGTGCCAGCAGCCAAGGTGCGGACAATGAGCAGTTCTTC. Amino acid sequence: CASSQGADNEQFF.

This clonotype was observed at least ten times. V and J are TRBV5-1 and TRBJ2-1; D might be TRBD1 or TRBD2, each matching 7 bases. The CDR3 consists of 20 residues. Trimming removed 0 bases from V and 3 bases from J, with 25 bases in between. CDR1 SGHRS and CDR2 YFSETQ come from the germline V gene. The CDR3 sequence: CASSLAILSGGASVYNEQFF. The CDR3 DNA reads TGCGCCAGCAGCTTGGCCATTCTCTCAGGGGGGGCAAGCGTCTACAATGAGCAGTTCTTC.

With respect to this clonotype: Just one base apart from a much larger clone, this may be a read error. The chain employs TRBV29-1 and TRBJ2-1; 7 bases align to TRBD2. Germline CDR1 SQVTM, CDR2 ANQGSEA. Germline trimming cut 5 bases from V and 3 bases from J; bases unmatched to any gene: 7. The CDR3 consists of 14 residues. CDR3 DNA: TGCAGCGTTCTGGGACTAACGGACTACAATGAGCAGTTCTTC. It yields the protein CSVLGLTDYNEQFF.

This clonotype occurred a few times. A read error is possible here, since a much larger clone lies one base away. This chain links TRBV2 with TRBJ1-5, with 8 bases matching TRBD1. With 7 bases clipped from V and 6 bases from J, the junction kept 5 bases outside the gene matches. CDR3 size: 13 residues. CDR1 is SNHLY and CDR2 is FYNNEI in the germline V gene. CDR3 region: CASTAQGAQPQHF. CDR3 nucleotide sequence: TGTGCCAGCACTGCCCAGGGGGCTCAGCCCCAGCATTTT.

This clonotype was recorded at least ten times. The V and J genes are TRBV6-1 and TRBJ1-2; the D is unclear. The CDR3 has 18 residues. V was shortened by 5 bases and J by 5 bases, with 27 bases between the two germline ends. Germline CDR1 is MNHNS and CDR2 is SASEGT. CDR3 protein: CASSPQAAAATAAYGYTF. The CDR3 DNA follows: TGTGCCAGCAGTCCCCAGGCGGCAGCCGCCACTGCAGCTTATGGCTACACCTTC.

The rearrangement uses TRBV20-1 and TRBJ1-3; D is unresolved. This CDR3 spans 12 amino acids. V gave up 6 bases and J gave up 4 bases, with 10 bases separating them. The germline V gene has CDR1 DFQATT and CDR2 SNEGSKA (reference sequence). CDR3 DNA: TGCAGTGCGTTAGGTTTAGGAAACACCATATATTTT. This sequence encodes CSALGLGNTIYF.

This clonotype was recorded many times. The chain employs TRBV7-3 and TRBJ1-1; D is uncertain. The ends were cut back, 5 bases at V and 6 bases at J, with 13 bases in the middle. This CDR3 contains 13 residues. From germline, CDR1 is SGHTA and CDR2 FQGTGA. The CDR3 sequence: CASSRTLESEAFF. The CDR3 bases are TGTGCCAGCAGCCGGACCCTCGAGTCTGAAGCTTTCTTT.

The rearrangement joins TRBV18 to TRBJ2-2; either TRBD1 or TRBD2 may fit D (5 bases each). Germline V gene lookup returns CDR1 KGHSH and CDR2 LQKENI. The CDR3 is 15 amino acids. The V end lost 5 bases, the J end lost 6 bases, and 16 bases lay between the germline ends. CDR3 sequence (DNA): TGTGCCAGCTCATTAGATCGGGGACGGGCCGGGGAGCTGTTTTTT. As protein: CASSLDRGRAGELFF.

There are many counts of this clonotype. The rearrangement joins TRBV5-1 to TRBJ2-7; a weak D match, TRBD2 (5 bases). Trimming cost V 1 base and J 2 bases, with 16 bases left between them. CDR3 length: 16 amino acids. CDR1 is SGHRS and CDR2 is YFSETQ in the germline V gene. CDR3 region: CASSLMGPEGPYEQYF. The CDR3 nucleotides are TGCGCCAGCAGCTTGATGGGTCCCGAGGGCCCCTACGAGCAGTACTTC.

This clonotype was detected ten times or more. The CDR3 DNA sequence: TGTGCCAGCAGTCCACCGGGACAGGGGACTAACGAGCAGTACTTC. As protein: CASSPPGQGTNEQYF. The chain is built from TRBV28 and TRBJ2-7; 10 nucleotides agree with TRBD1. This CDR3 has 15 amino acids. The V gene end was trimmed by 5 bases and the J gene end by 5 bases; junction bases not matched to a gene: 9. Germline V gene lookup returns CDR1 MDHEN and CDR2 SYDVKM. The full variable domain, with the rest looked up from reference TRBV28 and TRBJ2-7, is DVKVTQSSRYLVKRTGEKVFLECVQDMDHENMFWYRQDPGLGLRLIYFSYDVKMKEKGDIPEGYSVSREKKERFSLILESASTNQTSMYLCASSPPGQGTNEQYFGPGTRLTVT.

This clonotype was recorded a few times. A read error may explain this, as a much larger clone is one base away. The gene calls are TRBV6-1 and TRBJ1-1; no clear D. Germline lookup yields CDR1 MNHNS and CDR2 SASEGT. CDR3 length equals 14 residues. This CDR3 is CASSSGWGTTEALF. DNA of the CDR3: TGTGCCAGCAGCTCGGGGTGGGGAACCACTGAAGCTTTATTT.

To note about this clonotype: A read error is possible here, since a much larger clone lies one base away. The chain has TRBV24-1 and TRBJ1-1, with TRBD1 as a possible D gene (6 bases). Germline CDR1 is KGHDR and CDR2 is SFDVKD. CDR3 size: 13 residues. The CDR3 DNA follows: TGTGCCACAGTGGCGTCAGGGGACACTGGAGCTTTCTTT. Translated, it gives CATVASGDTGAFF.

This clonotype was counted many times. V usage is TRBV7-2 and J usage is TRBJ2-1; 7 positions match TRBD1. CDR3 length: 15 amino acids. J lost 3 bases, V lost 7 bases, and 9 bases had no gene match. Germline CDR1 and CDR2: SGHTA and FQGNSA. CDR3: CASTMTGFDYNEQFF. The CDR3 DNA is TGTGCCAGCACCATGACAGGGTTCGACTACAATGAGCAGTTCTTC. The complete variable domain, with remaining parts taken from reference TRBV7-2 and TRBJ2-1, reads GAGVSQSPSNKVTEKGKDVELRCDPISGHTALYWYRQSLGQGLEFLIYFQGNSAPDKSGLPSDRFSAERTGGSVSTLTIQRTQQEDSAVYLCASTMTGFDYNEQFFGPGTRLTVL.

This clonotype was picked up many times. V gene TRBV7-9 combines with J gene TRBJ2-7; 9 nucleotides line up with TRBD1. The CDR3 runs to 16 residues. V dropped 4 bases and J dropped 0; count of bases not matched to a gene: 7. Germline V gives CDR1 SEHNR, CDR2 FQNEAQ (reference sequence). The CDR3 here is CASSSFGTGSSYEQYF. DNA for the CDR3: TGTGCCAGCAGCTCATTCGGGACAGGGAGCTCCTACGAGCAGTACTTC.

This clonotype was seen ten or more times. This rearrangement joins TRBV6-2 or TRBV6-3 to TRBJ2-3; D remains ambiguous. Germline CDR1 reads MNHEY; CDR2 reads SVGEGT. V lost 5 bases and J 2 bases, leaving 11 bases between the germline ends. The CDR3 runs 14 residues. The CDR3 is CASSGRGPTDTQYF. In DNA form, the CDR3 reads TGTGCCAGCAGTGGGCGAGGCCCCACAGATACGCAGTATTTT.

This clonotype was picked up many times. The chain uses TRBV20-1 and TRBJ2-1; TRBD2 matches at 11 bases. Germline-derived CDR1 and CDR2 are DFQATT and SNEGSKA (reference sequence). The trim removed 5 bases at V and 6 bases at J, leaving 9 bases unmatched. The CDR3 has 15 residues. The CDR3 DNA follows: TGCAGTGCTTGCGACAGACTAGCGGGGTGCAATGAGCAGTTCTTC. Translated, it gives CSACDRLAGCNEQFF.

This clonotype showed up many times. In nucleotides, the CDR3 is TGCAGTGCCCTCCTGCTGGGCAGGAACGAGCAGTACTTC. Amino acid sequence: CSALLLGRNEQYF. The rearrangement joins TRBV20-1 to TRBJ2-7; unclear D gene. This CDR3 is 13 amino acids long. V lost 6 bases to trimming and J lost 5 bases, with 17 bases between them. The germline V gene encodes CDR1 DFQATT and CDR2 SNEGSKA (reference sequence).

This chain uses TRBV10-1 with TRBJ2-1; 14 bases map to TRBD2. Germline V gene data show CDR1 as WNHNN and CDR2 as SYGVQD (reference sequence). This CDR3 contains 17 residues. V lost 6 bases to trimming and J lost 2 bases; unmatched junction nucleotides: 6. CDR3 in DNA: TGCGCCAGCAGCTCCGGGACTAGCGGGAGTACCTACAATGAGCAGTTCTTC. Its protein product is CASSSGTSGSTYNEQFF.